This entry lists 17 T cell receptor beta chains sequenced from one sample in a study of blood T cell repertoires in COVID-19. Sequencing was performed with immunoSEQ multiplex PCR; in TCRdb, only in-frame clones are kept and a portion is missing. The repertoire includes fewer than 250,000 clones, around 87% of them detected once, and around 7% sits in the top ten. The specimen sequenced was PBMCs or T cells enriched from blood (not recorded which). Source of these receptors: a man in his thirties or forties in a cohort exposed to, infected with or recovered from COVID-19 (not recorded which).

This chain joins TRBV5-5 and TRBJ2-1; the match to TRBD1 covers 7 bases. Trimming at V came to 1 base and at J to 2 bases, leaving 3 bases not matched to a gene. The CDR3 runs to 15 residues. Germline V gives CDR1 SGHKS, CDR2 YYEKEE (reference sequence). The CDR3 sequence is CASSLLGQPYNEQFF. CDR3 DNA sequence: TGTGCCAGCAGCTTGCTGGGACAGCCCTACAATGAGCAGTTCTTC.

The chain combines TRBV28 with TRBJ2-1; TRBD2 might be the D (6 bases). V dropped 3 bases and J dropped 0 bases, with 12 bases sitting between them. The germline CDR1 and CDR2 sequences are MDHEN and SYDVKM. CDR3 length: 16 amino acids. The CDR3 region is CASSFQRASSYNEQFF. Written as DNA, the CDR3 is TGTGCCAGCAGTTTCCAGCGGGCCAGCTCCTACAATGAGCAGTTCTTC.

This chain connects TRBV13 to TRBJ2-3; 7 bases align to TRBD2. CDR3 size: 13 residues. Trimming took 6 bases from V and 11 from J; bases not matched to a gene: 11. From germline, CDR1 is PRHDT and CDR2 FYEKMQ (reference sequence). The CDR3 DNA reads as TGTGCCAGCAGACGAAAAGTCCTAGCGGTGCAGTATTTT. This encodes CASRRKVLAVQYF.

The chain uses TRBV27 and TRBJ1-1, with unresolved D. This CDR3 region has 15 residues. Germline values: CDR1 MNHEY, CDR2 SMNVEV (reference sequence). The V gene lost 4 bases and the J gene lost 1 base, with 13 bases spanning the gap. CDR3 nucleotide sequence: TGTGCCAGCAGTTCCAGGTTTACCGGGAACACTGAAGCTTTCTTT. The encoded protein is CASSSRFTGNTEAFF.

CDR3 residues: CATSDQRRTGADQPQHF. The CDR3 nucleotides are TGTGCCACCAGTGACCAGCGACGGACAGGGGCGGATCAGCCCCAGCATTTT. V gene TRBV24-1 combines with J gene TRBJ1-5; 9 bases line up with TRBD1. V was pared by 4 bases and J by 5 bases, with 11 bases of the junction left unmatched. The CDR3 consists of 17 residues. Germline V lookup: CDR1 KGHDR, CDR2 SFDVKD.

The V call is TRBV28, the J call TRBJ1-3, with 9 bases fitting TRBD1. Germline CDR1 and CDR2: MDHEN and SYDVKM. The CDR3 extends over 15 amino acids. V lost 6 bases, J lost 10 bases, and 13 bases stayed unmatched. The CDR3 here is CASRENRDRVSTIYF. DNA of the CDR3: TGTGCCAGCAGGGAGAACCGGGACAGGGTGTCTACCATATATTTT.

The V and J genes are TRBV18 and TRBJ1-1, with TRBD1 as a possible D gene (5 bases). CDR1 and CDR2 from the germline V gene are KGHSH and LQKENI. The V and J ends lost 2 bases and 1 base respectively, with 8 bases between them. This CDR3 is built from 14 residues. The CDR3, as DNA: TGTGCCAGCTCACCAGGAGGGGCGAACACTGAAGCTTTCTTT. This encodes CASSPGGANTEAFF. The variable domain in full, completed from reference TRBV18 and TRBJ1-1, reads NAGVMQNPRHLVRRRGQEARLRCSPMKGHSHVYWYRQLPEEGLKFMVYLQKENIIDESGMPKERFSAEFPKEGPSILRIQQVVRGDSAAYFCASSPGGANTEAFFGQGTRLTVV.

The chain joins TRBV7-2 to TRBJ1-3; D call uncertain. Germline lookup yields CDR1 SGHTA and CDR2 FQGNSA. V was cut by 1 base and J by 2 bases, with 9 bases left in between. The CDR3 runs to 15 residues. CDR3 residues: CASSLVRVAGNTIYF. Written as DNA, the CDR3 is TGTGCCAGCAGCTTAGTGAGGGTGGCTGGAAACACCATATATTTT.

Of note for this clone: The junction shows a germline mismatch at one end, possibly a read error. The chain is built from TRBV2 and TRBJ2-7; TRBD1 aligns across 8 bases. Per the germline V gene, CDR1 is SNHLY and CDR2 is FYNNEI. There are 14 residues in the CDR3. CDR3 residues: CASSADRGARFGGF. CDR3 DNA sequence: TGTGCCAGCAGTGCTGACAGGGGAGCCCGGTTCGGGGGCTTC.

The chain recombines TRBV2 with TRBJ1-3; 9 bases are shared with TRBD1. This CDR3 region has 17 residues. The trim removed 5 bases at V and 1 base at J, leaving 9 bases unmatched. Germline CDR1 reads SNHLY; CDR2 reads FYNNEI. The CDR3 bases are TGTGCCAGCAGTCTACGTCCCGGGACAGGGTCTGGAAACACCATATATTTT. This encodes CASSLRPGTGSGNTIYF.

CDR3 sequence (DNA): TGTGCCAGCAGCTCGCGCGAGAGACAGGTTAACACCGGGGAGCTGTTTTTT. It codes for CASSSRERQVNTGELFF. The chain combines TRBV7-2 with TRBJ2-2; possibly TRBD1 for D (6 bases). Trimming cost V 4 bases and J 2 bases, with 17 bases left between them. The CDR3 length is 17 residues. Germline V gene data show CDR1 as SGHTA and CDR2 as FQGNSA.

The sample holds one count of this clone. V and J are TRBV7-2 and TRBJ2-3; D unresolved. Trimming cost V 5 bases and J 2 bases, with 11 bases left between them. The germline CDR1 and CDR2 sequences are SGHTA and FQGNSA. This CDR3 is 14 amino acids long. The CDR3 spells CASSPVIPTDTQYF. CDR3 coding DNA: TGTGCCAGCAGCCCAGTAATACCCACAGATACGCAGTATTTT.

The chain has TRBV28 and TRBJ2-2; maybe TRBD2 (6 bases). This CDR3 is 15 amino acids long. From germline, CDR1 is MDHEN and CDR2 SYDVKM. V gave up 5 bases and J gave up 1 base, with 11 bases separating them. The CDR3 region is CASSEGGLNTGELFF. The CDR3 DNA is TGTGCCAGCAGTGAGGGAGGACTGAACACCGGGGAGCTGTTTTTT.

V usage is TRBV6-5 and J usage is TRBJ1-5, with D possibly TRBD1 on 6 matching bases. V lost 8 bases to trimming and J lost 0 bases, with 11 bases between them. CDR3 length: 14 residues. The germline CDR1 and CDR2 sequences are MNHEY and SVGAGI. CDR3 loop: CASRDNYSNQPQHF. The CDR3, as DNA: TGTGCCAGCCGGGACAACTATAGCAATCAGCCCCAGCATTTT.

This clone appeared a few times. V gene TRBV18 combines with J gene TRBJ2-7; 7 bases align to TRBD1. The CDR3 loop spans 14 amino acids. Germline CDR1 reads KGHSH; CDR2 reads LQKENI. The trim removed 3 bases at V and 4 bases at J, leaving 6 bases unmatched. The CDR3 here is CASSPSGTAYEQYF. CDR3 nucleotide sequence: TGTGCCAGCTCACCGTCCGGGACAGCGTACGAGCAGTACTTC.

Regarding this clone: Distinct nucleotide sequences in the sample also encode this CDR3. The chain recombines TRBV9 with TRBJ1-1, with D maybe TRBD1 (6 bases). Germline CDR1 and CDR2: SGDLS and YYNGEE. V shed 2 bases and J shed 1 base, with 9 bases lying between them. This CDR3 contains 14 residues. CDR3 amino acids: CASSVTGGNTEAFF. Written as DNA, the CDR3 is TGTGCCAGCAGCGTGACAGGCGGGAACACTGAAGCTTTCTTT.

The chain links TRBV5-1 to TRBJ1-6; 10 nucleotides align to TRBD1. V gave up 5 bases and J gave up 7 bases; unmatched junction bases: 6. Looked up from germline, CDR1 is SGHRS and CDR2 is YFSETQ. The length of the CDR3 is 15 residues. The CDR3 loop reads CASRYGQGVNSPLHF. DNA of the CDR3: TGCGCCAGCAGATACGGACAGGGGGTAAATTCACCCCTCCACTTT.